The source of this T cell receptor (beta chain) is a study of beta chain features in type 1 diabetes. Study-wide results and limits: A moderate, significant TCRB CDR3 shortening appeared in type 1 diabetes across four CD4+ subsets. Sequencing from cDNA could over-represent high-TCR-expressing cells.

Turning to this clone: The target antigen is unknown.

Reverse transcription of all isolated RNA meant that expressed TCRB transcripts were sequenced. Produced via immunoSEQ multiplex PCR; TCRdb's table is partial and in-frame only. The sample includes about 27,000 clones, 56% of them seen just once. The sequenced sample consisted of Tregs from blood. The source of this sequence is a young woman with type 1 diabetes.

This CDR3 reads CASSQGLISGANVLTF. Here the CDR3 DNA reads TGCGCCAGCAGCCAGGGCCTAATCTCTGGGGCCAACGTCCTGACTTTC. The chain combines TRBV5-1 with TRBJ2-6, with D possibly being TRBD1 (5 bases). V was clipped by 4 bases and J by 0 bases, with 11 bases between them. This CDR3 contains 16 residues. Germline V gives CDR1 SGHRS, CDR2 YFSETQ. Together with reference TRBV5-1 and TRBJ2-6, the CDR3 gives the full variable domain: KAGVTQTPRYLIKTRGQQVTLSCSPISGHRSVSWYQQTPGQGLQFLFEYFSETQRNKGNFPGRFSGRQFSNSRSEMNVSTLELGDSALYLCASSQGLISGANVLTFGAGSRLTVL.